The 5 T cell receptor beta chains in this list originate from one sample, sequenced in a study of technical replicates of blood from several donors. Method: immunoSEQ multiplex PCR; TCRdb's copy keeps in-frame clones and lacks some. There are roughly 50,000 clones in the sample; over 90% occur only once, and approximately 3.4% lies in the top ten. The sample comprised PBMCs. The receptors come from a human donor in good health. Some clones in this sample may be carry-over from other donors' samples.

The rearrangement links TRBV30 to TRBJ1-5; the D is unclear. The CDR3 runs 14 residues. V lost 0 bases and J 5 bases, leaving 11 bases between the germline ends. Per the germline V gene, CDR1 is GTSNPN and CDR2 is SVGIG (reference sequence). The CDR3 coding sequence is TGTGCCTGGAGTGTAACGGGGTTTGATCAGCCCCAGCATTTT. Translation: CAWSVTGFDQPQHF.

In regard to this clone: Mismatch with germline at one junction end may stem from a read error. DNA of the CDR3: TGCGCCAGCATCCAAACTCAGGGGAGTAGCACTGAAGCTTTCTTT. Protein: CASIQTQGSSTEAFF. The rearrangement joins TRBV4-1 to TRBJ1-1, with D perhaps matching TRBD1 (6 bases). The CDR3 totals 15 residues. Germline loops: CDR1 MGHRA, CDR2 YSYEKL.

CDR3 loop: CASSPDREDTQYF. The CDR3 DNA reads as TGTGCCAGCAGTCCTGACAGGGAGGATACGCAGTATTTT. V usage is TRBV2 and J usage is TRBJ2-3; 7 bases fit TRBD1. Germline V gene data show CDR1 as SNHLY and CDR2 as FYNNEI. The J segment lost 6 bases and the V segment lost 5 bases, leaving 5 bases of the junction unmatched. The CDR3 has 13 amino acids.

V usage is TRBV5-8 and J usage is TRBJ2-2; maybe TRBD1 (6 bases). Germline CDR1 is SGHTS and CDR2 is YDEGEE. Between the trimmed V and J ends, which lost 4 bases and 4 bases, there was a span of 11 bases. CDR3 size: 14 residues. The CDR3, as DNA: TGTGCCAGCAGCCCCAGGGGCCCCACCGGGGAGCTGTTTTTT. Translation: CASSPRGPTGELFF.

The chain combines TRBV7-7 with TRBJ2-1, with a possible D match to TRBD2 (6 bases). Trimming cost V 3 bases and J 4 bases, with 13 bases left between them. This CDR3 has 15 amino acids. CDR1 and CDR2 from the germline V gene are SSHAT and FNYEAQ (reference sequence). The CDR3 here is CASSFSLANYNEQFF. DNA of the CDR3: TGTGCCAGCAGCTTCAGCCTAGCGAATTACAATGAGCAGTTCTTC.